This T cell receptor beta chain is from a study of PD-1 blockade in mismatch repair-deficient tumors. Study-level background: Patients had around 11 mismatch repair-deficient cancer types, all previously treated and progressing.

TCRs were sequenced from a few patients responding to pembrolizumab. About this clone itself: What it recognizes is unknown.

Study conclusions and caveats: After pembrolizumab, tumor-resident clones rose rapidly, then generally contracted before radiologic responses.

TCRdb's table, derived via immunoSEQ multiplex PCR, lists solely in-frame clones and lacks some. The sample has 120,000 or so clones; 88% are singletons. V lost 2 bases and J lost 1; bases outside the gene matches: 2. Germline V lookup: CDR1 SGHDT, CDR2 YYEEEE. The CDR3 runs 15 residues. This clonotype was obtained from an adult with mismatch repair-deficient cancer. This specimen was peripheral blood, taken approximately 72 weeks after starting pembrolizumab. This chain uses TRBV5-6 with TRBJ2-7, with 11 bases aligning to TRBD2. CDR3: CASSLLAGVSYEQYF. The CDR3 nucleotides read TGTGCCAGCAGCTTACTAGCGGGAGTGTCCTACGAGCAGTACTTC.